This T cell receptor beta chain was found in a study of T cell responses to AZD1222 COVID-19 vaccine. General study results and limits: Of the AZD1222 recipients, only five or six were seropositive at baseline. The breadth and depth of Spike-specific TCRs increased once two AZD1222 doses had been given. Repertoires were collected only later (after the peak T cell response had occurred).

The CDR3 is made up of 14 amino acids. Germline V lookup: CDR1 SGHTA, CDR2 FQGNSA. The germline V and J ends were trimmed by 5 bases and 2 bases, with 11 bases remaining between them. About this clone itself: The target antigen is unknown.

Generated by immunoSEQ multiplex PCR, the TCRdb table keeps only in-frame clones and is missing some. The table has around 180,000 clones, 90% seen once. The chain employs TRBV7-2 and TRBJ2-3; a possible D gene is TRBD2 (6 bases). The receptor was isolated from an adult in good health. The starting material was peripheral blood, obtained on day 0 of AZD1222 vaccination. The CDR3 here is CASSHRDFTDTQYF. CDR3 DNA sequence: TGTGCCAGCAGCCACCGGGACTTCACAGATACGCAGTATTTT. Supplemented by reference TRBV7-2 and TRBJ2-3, the full variable domain reads GAGVSQSPSNKVTEKGKDVELRCDPISGHTALYWYRQSLGQGLEFLIYFQGNSAPDKSGLPSDRFSAERTGGSVSTLTIQRTQQEDSAVYLCASSHRDFTDTQYFGPGTRLTVL.